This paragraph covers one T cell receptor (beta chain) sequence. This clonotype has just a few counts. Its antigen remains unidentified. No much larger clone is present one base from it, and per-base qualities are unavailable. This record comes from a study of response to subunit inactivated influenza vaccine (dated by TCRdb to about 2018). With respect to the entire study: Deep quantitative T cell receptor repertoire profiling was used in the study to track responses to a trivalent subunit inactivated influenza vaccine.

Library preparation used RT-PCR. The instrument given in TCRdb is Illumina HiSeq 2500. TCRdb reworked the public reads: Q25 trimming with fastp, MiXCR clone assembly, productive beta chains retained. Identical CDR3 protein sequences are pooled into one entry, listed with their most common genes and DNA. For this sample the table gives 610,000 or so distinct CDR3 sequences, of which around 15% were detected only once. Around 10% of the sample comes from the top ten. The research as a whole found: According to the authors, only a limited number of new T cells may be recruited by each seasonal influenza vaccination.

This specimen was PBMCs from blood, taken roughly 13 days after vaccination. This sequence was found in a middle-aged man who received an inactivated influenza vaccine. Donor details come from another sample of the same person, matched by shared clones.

The CDR3 region: CASSDRTGAYEQYF. In nucleotide form, the sequence is TGCGCCAGCAGCGATAGGACGGGAGCCTACGAGCAGTACTTC. The sequence joins TRBV5-1 to TRBJ2-7, and perhaps TRBD2 as D gene, on 6 matching bases. The cysteine opens and the phenylalanine closes a CDR3 of 14 amino acids. The kept DNA is CDR3 alone, 42 bases in frame from the first base. V and J lose 4 bases and 2 bases, and a span of 13 bases separates them. For CDR1 and CDR2, the germline V gene lists SGHRS and YFSETQ.